The T cell receptor (beta chain) under discussion was sequenced for a study of blood T cell repertoires in COVID-19. Study-wide background: Acute and convalescent COVID-19 specimens originated in the United States, Italy and Spain. From T cells, B-cell-depleted T cells, or PBMCs came the material, which was cDNA or gDNA.

CDR1 and CDR2 from the germline V gene are SGHDT and YYEEEE. The junction had 5 bases not matched to a gene; V was cut back by 5 bases and J by 3 bases. The CDR3 has 14 amino acids. As handled by the study authors: Reference gene primer amplification gave nucleated cell count estimates. This table comes from immunoSEQ multiplex PCR, and its TCRdb copy is limited to in-frame clones, with some not included. Clone size and the V and J calls come from that table; the DNA yielded D and trimming. Altogether tens of thousands of clones are present, roughly 88% being singletons, with the ten largest covering about 8.5%.

The sequence was collected from a man aged 45-60 years with active COVID-19. The sequenced sample consisted of peripheral blood. The chain has TRBV5-6 and TRBJ2-1; 7 nucleotides match TRBD1. The CDR3 is CASSPGTVYNEQFF. CDR3 sequence (DNA): TGTGCCAGCAGTCCCGGGACAGTCTACAATGAGCAGTTCTTC.